These 23 T cell receptor beta chains were sequenced from one sample in a study of a mutant IDH1 vaccine in newly diagnosed glioma. For these TCRs, the target antigens are not known. Specified time point: week 35, safety follow-up. Vaccine doses each comprised 300 ug of mutant IDH1 20-mer peptide, with topical imiquimod. TCRdb's table, derived via immunoSEQ multiplex PCR, lists solely in-frame clones and lacks some. The sample yields over 45,000 clones, 76% seen once. This specimen was PBMCs, taken from a glioma patient whose treatment included an IDH1 peptide vaccine. Source of these receptors: a man in his forties or fifties with glioma.

This sequence joins TRBV19 and TRBJ2-5; D is ambiguous. Germline V gene lookup returns CDR1 LNHDA and CDR2 SQIVND (reference sequence). The CDR3 is 13 amino acids. V gave up 3 bases and J gave up 3 bases, with 8 bases separating them. Here the CDR3 DNA reads TGTGCCAGTAGTATGTCTGGGGAAGAGACCCAGTACTTC. Amino acid sequence: CASSMSGEETQYF. The entire variable domain, with the rest obtained from reference TRBV19 and TRBJ2-5, is as follows: DGGITQSPKYLFRKEGQNVTLSCEQNLNHDAMYWYRQDPGQGLRLIYYSQIVNDFQKGDIAEGYSVSREKKESFPLTVTSAQKNPTAFYLCASSMSGEETQYFGPGTRLLVL.

This CDR3 is CASSLGTGAPTEAFF. The CDR3 coding sequence is TGTGCCAGCAGCTTAGGAACCGGAGCTCCAACTGAAGCTTTCTTT. The gene calls are TRBV11-2 and TRBJ1-1, with D hard to call. V lost 1 base, J lost 5 bases, and 14 bases lay in between. The CDR3 runs to 15 residues. Per germline, CDR1 SGHAT and CDR2 FQNNGV.

The gene calls are TRBV5-6 and TRBJ1-1, with D unclear. V lost 6 bases and J 4 bases, leaving 13 bases between the germline ends. The germline gives CDR1 SGHDT, CDR2 YYEEEE. The CDR3 runs 13 residues. This CDR3 reads CASNDGFGTEAFF. The CDR3 region has the DNA TGTGCCAGCAACGATGGATTCGGCACTGAAGCTTTCTTT. Using reference TRBV5-6 and TRBJ1-1 for the parts outside the CDR3, the full variable domain is DAGVTQSPTHLIKTRGQQVTLRCSPKSGHDTVSWYQQALGQGPQFIFQYYEEEERQRGNFPDRFSGHQFPNYSSELNVNALLLGDSALYLCASNDGFGTEAFFGQGTRLTVV.

This clone occurred once. This chain links TRBV6-5 with TRBJ1-1; D unresolved. With 5 bases removed from V and 6 bases from J, the gap between germline ends came to 10 bases. The CDR3 sequence is 12 residues long. Germline V gives CDR1 MNHEY, CDR2 SVGAGI. This CDR3 is CASSRDGAEAFF. Here the CDR3 DNA reads TGTGCCAGCAGTAGAGATGGAGCTGAAGCTTTCTTT.

V is TRBV7-9 and J is TRBJ2-1; weak D call: TRBD2 (6 bases). The germline CDR1 and CDR2 sequences are SEHNR and FQNEAQ (reference sequence). The V end was cut by 3 bases, the J end by 5 bases, with 23 bases between. The CDR3 is made up of 18 amino acids. CDR3: CASSFWVKFGTGDNEQFF. The CDR3 DNA follows: TGTGCCAGCAGCTTCTGGGTGAAATTCGGGACTGGAGACAATGAGCAGTTCTTC.

This chain uses TRBV5-5 with TRBJ1-4; tentative D call: TRBD1 (5 bases). The V end was cut by 5 bases, the J end by 6 bases, with 17 bases between. Germline V gene lookup returns CDR1 SGHKS and CDR2 YYEKEE (reference sequence). The CDR3 is 15 residues long. The chain's CDR3 is CASSWEGLVYEKLFF. CDR3 bases: TGTGCCAGCAGTTGGGAGGGGTTAGTTTATGAAAAACTGTTTTTT.

The J gene is TRBJ1-2, the V gene TRBV18; 9 positions agree with TRBD1. CDR1 and CDR2 from the germline V gene are KGHSH and LQKENI. The trim removed 3 bases at V and 2 bases at J, leaving 7 bases unmatched. The CDR3 is 16 residues long. The CDR3 coding sequence is TGTGCCAGCTCACCCTCCGGACAGGGGATGAACTATGGCTACACCTTC. This encodes CASSPSGQGMNYGYTF.

The rearrangement links TRBV2 to TRBJ1-2, with D possibly TRBD1 on 6 matching bases. CDR1 is SNHLY, CDR2 FYNNEI, per germline. The CDR3 covers 14 residues. Trimming removed 5 bases from V and 7 bases from J, with 17 bases in between. The CDR3, as DNA: TGTGCCAGCAGTCCCCCGGAGGGGGTGGGTGGCTACACCTTC. Protein product: CASSPPEGVGGYTF.

The chain uses TRBV2 and TRBJ1-4; D is possibly TRBD1 (5 bases). The CDR3 runs to 15 residues. Germline CDR1 SNHLY, CDR2 FYNNEI. The CDR3 nucleotides read TGTGCAACTAAAGGCGGGACCCTCACTAATGAAAAACTGTTTTTT. This gives the protein CATKGGTLTNEKLFF. Full variable domain (outside the CDR3, taken from reference TRBV2 and TRBJ1-4): EPEVTQTPSHQVTQMGQEVILRCVPISNHLYFYWYRQILGQKVEFLVSFYNNEISEKSEIFDDQFSVERPDGSNFTLKIRSTKLEDSAMYFCATKGGTLTNEKLFFGSGTQLSVL.

Points on this clone: It is likely a read error, because the conserved phenylalanine at the end of the CDR3 is missing. The limits of the CDR3 on the DNA are not certain, so only TCRdb's listed CDR3 is given. The rearrangement links TRBV11-3 to TRBJ2-6. The germline V gene has CDR1 SGHNT and CDR2 YENEEA. The CDR3 spans 12 amino acids, including both terminal residues. The CDR3 sequence: CASSSLDDLDKV.

The rearrangement uses TRBV5-1 and TRBJ2-1, with TRBD2 matching over 7 bases. Germline CDR1 is SGHRS and CDR2 is YFSETQ. The CDR3 runs 15 residues. Unmatched junction bases numbered 11, after V lost 2 bases and J lost 9 bases. In nucleotides, the CDR3 is TGCGCCAGCAGCTTCGGTCGGGCGGGAGATGGTGAGCAGTTCTTC. Translated, it gives CASSFGRAGDGEQFF.

This clone was detected only a few times. This chain uses TRBV25-1 with TRBJ1-1; no clear D. V lost 0 bases and J 2 bases, leaving 4 bases between the germline ends. This CDR3 region has 13 residues. Germline CDR1 reads MGHDK; CDR2 reads SYGVNS. CDR3 DNA sequence: TGTGCCAGCAGTGAATACCATAACACTGAAGCTTTCTTT. Residues: CASSEYHNTEAFF.

In this sample, this clone turned up a few times. The chain joins TRBV23-1 to TRBJ1-1; no clear D gene. TRBV23-1 is an ORF for which the function is uncertain. Trimming shortened V by 3 bases and J by 5 bases, and 10 bases separated the two germline ends. The CDR3 has 13 residues. The CDR3 DNA reads as TGCGCCAGCAGTCAGCGGGGAAAAACTGAAGCTTTCTTT. Amino acids: CASSQRGKTEAFF.

This chain links TRBV2 with TRBJ2-1, with TRBD2 as a possible D gene (5 bases). Germline assignment: CDR1 SNHLY and CDR2 FYNNEI. This CDR3 has 14 residues. V was trimmed by 5 bases and J by 5 bases, leaving 13 bases between them. The CDR3 nucleotides read TGTGCCAGCAGTCTCGGCTACGGGAACAATGAGCAGTTCTTC. It is translated as CASSLGYGNNEQFF.

The V and J genes are TRBV15 and TRBJ2-1, with a weak D call TRBD2 (5 bases). With 0 bases removed from V and 7 bases from J, the gap between germline ends came to 19 bases. This CDR3 is 17 amino acids long. The germline gives CDR1 LNHNV, CDR2 YYDKDF (reference sequence). CDR3 residues: CATSREPRGPTGNEQFF. CDR3 nucleotide sequence: TGTGCCACCAGCAGAGAACCGCGAGGCCCGACGGGGAATGAGCAGTTCTTC.

The chain recombines TRBV11-2 with TRBJ2-5; 9 nucleotides match TRBD1. The germline CDR1 and CDR2 sequences are SGHAT and FQNNGV. The CDR3 is 16 residues long. Trimming at V came to 4 bases and at J to 5 bases, leaving 11 bases not matched to a gene. The CDR3 nucleotides are TGTGCCAGCAGCTCCCCCCTCGGACAGGGGAGGGAGACCCAGTACTTC. Encoded protein: CASSSPLGQGRETQYF.

In regard to this clone: At the DNA level, this CDR3 is encoded by other sequences in the same sample as well. This sequence joins TRBV6-1 and TRBJ2-3, with D possibly TRBD2 on 6 matching bases. V lost 0 bases, J lost 4 bases, and 14 bases lay in between. CDR3 length: 16 residues. Germline lookup yields CDR1 MNHNS and CDR2 SASEGT. The CDR3 region is CASSEAAGGGSDTQYF. The CDR3 region has the DNA TGTGCCAGCAGTGAAGCAGCCGGGGGTGGGTCAGATACGCAGTATTTT.

The V gene is TRBV5-1, the J gene TRBJ2-3; maybe TRBD1 (6 bases). V lost 5 bases to trimming and J lost 2 bases, with 12 bases between them. This CDR3 comprises 14 residues. Germline assignment: CDR1 SGHRS and CDR2 YFSETQ. As DNA, the CDR3 is TGCGCCAGCAGATTACAGGGATACACAGATACGCAGTATTTT. The encoded protein is CASRLQGYTDTQYF.

V and J are TRBV7-6 and TRBJ2-5; D uncertain. The germline V gene encodes CDR1 SGHVS and CDR2 FNYEAQ. Trimming removed 5 bases from V and 2 bases from J, with 15 bases in between. The length of the CDR3 is 15 residues. Here the CDR3 DNA reads TGTGCCAGCAGCCCACGGCCTGGTCAGCAAGAGACCCAGTACTTC. Its translation: CASSPRPGQQETQYF. The whole variable domain, filled in from reference TRBV7-6 and TRBJ2-5, reads GAGVSQSPRYKVTKRGQDVALRCDPISGHVSLYWYRQALGQGPEFLTYFNYEAQQDKSGLPNDRFSAERPEGSISTLTIQRTEQRDSAMYRCASSPRPGQQETQYFGPGTRLLVL.

The rearrangement uses TRBV6-5 and TRBJ1-5; maybe TRBD1 (5 bases). Per germline, CDR1 MNHEY and CDR2 SVGAGI. Trimming left V 4 bases short and J 5 bases short, with 9 bases between. The CDR3 loop spans 13 amino acids. CDR3 region: CASSSREDQPQHF. The CDR3, as DNA: TGTGCCAGCAGTTCCAGGGAGGATCAGCCCCAGCATTTT.

The V gene is TRBV19, the J gene TRBJ1-4; possible D gene TRBD1, 5 bases. This CDR3 is built from 15 residues. V lost 4 bases to trimming and J lost 8 bases, with 17 bases between them. Germline V gene data show CDR1 as LNHDA and CDR2 as SQIVND (reference sequence). CDR3 sequence reads: CASSTYSSSGEKLFF. The DNA of the CDR3 is TGTGCCAGTAGTACCTACAGCTCTTCAGGGGAAAAACTGTTTTTT. Full variable domain (rest looked up from reference TRBV19 and TRBJ1-4): DGGITQSPKYLFRKEGQNVTLSCEQNLNHDAMYWYRQDPGQGLRLIYYSQIVNDFQKGDIAEGYSVSREKKESFPLTVTSAQKNPTAFYLCASSTYSSSGEKLFFGSGTQLSVL.

Here the CDR3 DNA reads TGTGCCAGCAGTTACGGACAGGGCTTTAATCAGCCCCAGCATTTT. This sequence encodes CASSYGQGFNQPQHF. The chain employs TRBV6-5 and TRBJ1-5, with 8 bases that match TRBD1. CDR1 MNHEY and CDR2 SVGAGI come from the germline V gene. The ends lost 2 bases at V and 4 bases at J; junction bases unmatched: 4. This CDR3 is 15 amino acids long.

V is TRBV5-1 and J is TRBJ2-1; D possibly corresponds to TRBD2 (6 bases). V gave up 3 bases and J gave up 5 bases, with 12 bases separating them. The germline V gene has CDR1 SGHRS and CDR2 YFSETQ. This CDR3 has 14 amino acids. The DNA of the CDR3 is TGCGCCAGCAGCTCCGCGGGGCGAAACAATGAGCAGTTCTTC. This encodes CASSSAGRNNEQFF.